These T cell receptor beta chains were read from a single sample in a study of metastatic and nonmetastatic thyroid tumors. TCRdb re-called the PCR reads through MiXCR. The sample includes 20,000 to 25,000 clones, around a fifth seen only once; the top ten take roughly an eighth. The source material was tumor tissue. Source of these receptors: a female donor with papillary thyroid cancer or a benign thyroid nodule (not recorded which). Some clones in this sample may be carry-over from other donors' samples. Each CDR3 is given with its conserved first and last residue. Fields, in order: D gene, V gene, J gene, clone size, CDR3 DNA, CDR3 protein. The D gene is left open where the match is weak. Only part of the rows carry a size: once, few, many, or a class if the clone is expanded.

TRBD1	TRBV18	TRBJ2-3	many	TGTGCCAGCTCACCGGGACAGGGGTTCCCAGATACGCAGTATTTT	CASSPGQGFPDTQYF
TRBD1	TRBV5-8	TRBJ2-7	many	TGTGCCAGCAGCTACAGGGGTGCGGACGAGCAGTACTTC	CASSYRGADEQYF
TRBD1	TRBV3-1	TRBJ2-7	once	TGTGCCAGCAGCCAAGTTGCGACAGGGTACGAGCAGTACTTC	CASSQVATGYEQYF
-	TRBV20-1	TRBJ2-1	-	TGCAGTGCTAGAGATCCCAGTCTGAACAATGAGCAGTTCTTC	CSARDPSLNNEQFF
-	TRBV3-1	TRBJ1-3	-	TGTGCCAGCAGCCAAGGGCACAGCTCTGGAAACACCATATATTTT	CASSQGHSSGNTIYF
-	TRBV28	TRBJ2-3	medium-sized	TGTGCCAGCAGTTTACCGATACTAGGAACTAGCACAGATACGCAGTATTTT	CASSLPILGTSTDTQYF
-	TRBV20-1	TRBJ2-2	few	TGCAGTGCTAGAGATTGGTTAGGGGCTGAGGCGAACACCGGGGAGCTGTTTTTT	CSARDWLGAEANTGELFF
TRBD2	TRBV6-2/TRBV6-3	TRBJ2-7	few	TGTGCCAGCAGTTCCCCAAGAGGTTTAGCGGGTTACGAGCAGTACTTC	CASSSPRGLAGYEQYF
-	TRBV11-2	TRBJ1-2	-	TGTGCCAGCAGCGGGGGCTCTTGGGGGTTGCGCTACACCTTC	CASSGGSWGLRYTF
-	TRBV11-2	TRBJ2-1	many	TGTGCCAGCACCCCGGTGGAGAGGGCGCGCGAGCAGTTCTTC	CASTPVERAREQFF
TRBD2	TRBV20-1	TRBJ2-3	-	TGCAGTGCTAGAGATTTTGAGGCTAGCGGAAGCACAGATACGCAGTATTTT	CSARDFEASGSTDTQYF
-	TRBV15	TRBJ2-3	few	TGTGCCACCAGCAGAGAAAGGGCCCTTAGCACAGATACGCAGTATTTT	CATSRERALSTDTQYF
-	TRBV3-1	TRBJ2-6	many	TGTGCCAGCAGCCCCCAAACTCGGGGCGATGGGGCCAACGTCCTGACTTTC	CASSPQTRGDGANVLTF
-	TRBV20-1	TRBJ1-1	once	TGCAGTGCTAGAGATGGATTAAGGAGAGGGGTACGTCGCACTGAAGCTTTCTTT	CSARDGLRRGVRRTEAFF
TRBD2	TRBV20-1	TRBJ2-7	many	TGCAGTGCTTCAGGACTAGCGGATACCTACGAGCAGTACTTC	CSASGLADTYEQYF
-	TRBV2	TRBJ1-1	-	TGTGCCAGCACCTCCGGGGGGGGGTTCACTGAAGCTTTCTTT	CASTSGGGFTEAFF
TRBD1	TRBV30	TRBJ2-2	few	TGTGCCTGCCCGAGACAGGGGGTGGGCACCGGGGAGCTGTTTTTT	CACPRQGVGTGELFF
-	TRBV4-1	TRBJ1-1	once	TGCGCCAGCAGCCAAGCCCCGGACACTGAAGCTTTCTTT	CASSQAPDTEAFF
TRBD2	TRBV20-1	TRBJ2-1	many	TGCAGTGCTAGAGTCCAAGGTAGCGGGGGACACAATGAGCAGTTCTTC	CSARVQGSGGHNEQFF
TRBD2	TRBV10-3	TRBJ2-7	many	TGTGCCATCAGTGCGGCGGGGGGCAAGCCCTACGAGCAGTACTTC	CAISAAGGKPYEQYF
-	TRBV9	TRBJ1-2	-	TGTGCCAGCAGCCCTTTCGAGGGTAACTATGGCTACACCTTC	CASSPFEGNYGYTF
TRBD1	TRBV20-1	TRBJ1-2	few	TGCAGTGCTAGAGTTCAGGGGGAGGATGGCTACACCTTC	CSARVQGEDGYTF
TRBD2	TRBV9	TRBJ2-3	many	TGTGCCAGCAGCTCGGGGAGCGGGAGGGTCACAGATACGCAGTATTTT	CASSSGSGRVTDTQYF
TRBD1	TRBV7-8	TRBJ1-1	many	TGTGCCAGCAGCCGACAACAGGGGCCCGACGCTTTCTTT	CASSRQQGPDAFF
-	TRBV5-1	TRBJ1-1	-	TGCGCCAGCAGCTTGGCCTTAGGGGAGAACACTGAAGCTTTCTTT	CASSLALGENTEAFF
-	TRBV29-1	TRBJ1-1	many	TGCAGCGTTGAAGATCCTGATGGGGTGTCCGCTTTCTTT	CSVEDPDGVSAFF
-	TRBV7-9	TRBJ2-3	many	TGTGCCAGCAGCTCCGCCCTTAGCACAGATACGCAGTATTTT	CASSSALSTDTQYF
-	TRBV18	TRBJ1-1	many	TGTGCCAGCTCACCAACCGTGGGGGGAGGTAACACTGAAGCTTTCTTT	CASSPTVGGGNTEAFF
TRBD2	TRBV5-1	TRBJ2-3	few	TGCGCCAGCAGCTTGGAATTGGCGGGAGGGCCGACAGATACGCAGTATTTT	CASSLELAGGPTDTQYF
TRBD2	TRBV4-1	TRBJ2-2	many	TGCGCCAGCAGCCAAGATCCTAGCGGGAGTCAGGCCGGGGAGCTGTTTTTT	CASSQDPSGSQAGELFF
-	TRBV2	TRBJ1-1	few	TGTGCCAGCAGTGAAGGCGCGGGGTGGACTGAAGCTTTCTTT	CASSEGAGWTEAFF
-	TRBV4-3	TRBJ2-2	-	TGCGCCAGCATCCAGGCCGTCGGGACAACTAACACCGGGGAGCTGTTTTTT	CASIQAVGTTNTGELFF
TRBD1	TRBV15	TRBJ1-1	-	TGTGCCACCAGCAGTGCCGGGACAGGGGACACTGAAGCTTTCTTT	CATSSAGTGDTEAFF
TRBD2	TRBV20-1	TRBJ2-1	many	TGCAGTGCTCAAAAGTGGTTTAGCGGGAGAATGAGTGAGCAGTTCTTC	CSAQKWFSGRMSEQFF
-	TRBV7-8	TRBJ2-7	-	TGTGCCAGCAGCTTAGTGATCCTAGGCCACGAGCAGTACTTC	CASSLVILGHEQYF
-	TRBV27	TRBJ2-3	many	TGTGCCAGCAGTTTATCGGCCCCTGTTTCAGGGGACCATGTATATCGTACGCAGTATTTT	CASSLSAPVSGDHVYRTQYF
TRBD1	TRBV20-1	TRBJ1-1	few	TGCAGTGCTAGAGATGAGACAGGGGGCGACACGGGGACTGAAGCTTTCTTT	CSARDETGGDTGTEAFF
-	TRBV11-2	TRBJ1-1	-	TGTGCCAGCAGCCAACGCCGGGCCGGGAACAATGAAGCTTTCTTT	CASSQRRAGNNEAFF
-	TRBV11-3	TRBJ1-1	-	TGTGCCAGCAGCACGACCCGAAGGAACACTGAAGCTTTCTTT	CASSTTRRNTEAFF
-	TRBV6-1	TRBJ2-1	few	TGTGCCAGCAGTGAAGTGCCGCGCGATGAGCAGTTCTTC	CASSEVPRDEQFF
-	TRBV24-1	TRBJ2-1	-	TGTGCCACCAGTGATTTCGGGCTAAGGGGCAATGAGCAGTTCTTC	CATSDFGLRGNEQFF
-	TRBV5-8	TRBJ1-5	-	TGTGCCAGCAGCTTGAGGGGTCCGTTGCATCAGCCCCAGCATTTT	CASSLRGPLHQPQHF
TRBD2	TRBV11-3	TRBJ2-7	-	TGTGCCAGCAGCCCTAGCGGGCTTGGGGGTTACGAGCAGTACTTC	CASSPSGLGGYEQYF
-	TRBV27	TRBJ2-7	few	TGTGCCAGCAGCCTAGGGGCGCCCAGCTCCTACGAGCAGTACTTC	CASSLGAPSSYEQYF
-	TRBV20-1	TRBJ2-7	-	TGCAGTGCTAGGCCTACCTCGGGCTCCGCTTCCTACGAGCAGTACTTC	CSARPTSGSASYEQYF
TRBD2	TRBV6-2/TRBV6-3	TRBJ2-1	few	TGTGCCAGCAGATCCGGACTAGCGGGAGGGCCGCGGAACAATGAGCAGTTCTTC	CASRSGLAGGPRNNEQFF
-	TRBV6-5	TRBJ2-7	-	TGTGCCAGCAGTTACTACCGCCTCTTC	CASSYYRLF
TRBD1	TRBV29-1	TRBJ1-1	many	TGCAGCGTTCGCTCCGGGACAGGGGTCGCCACTGAAGCTTTCTTT	CSVRSGTGVATEAFF
-	TRBV27	TRBJ2-2	few	TGTGCCAGCAAGGACATCAACACCGGGGAGCTGTTTTTT	CASKDINTGELFF
-	TRBV20-1	TRBJ2-7	-	TGCAGTGCTACGCGTGGCTCCTACGAGCAGTACTTC	CSATRGSYEQYF
-	TRBV4-3	TRBJ1-2	many	TGCGCCAGCAGCCAAGACCCAGGAAGCTTCTATGGCTACACCTTC	CASSQDPGSFYGYTF
-	TRBV7-6	TRBJ2-7	few	TGTGCCAGCAGCTTAGTTGGCGGGGCAGGGATGGGCGAGCAGTACTTC	CASSLVGGAGMGEQYF
TRBD1	TRBV6-1	TRBJ2-5	-	TGTGCCAGCAGTCCCGGGACAGGGGGCGCGGAGACCCAGTACTTC	CASSPGTGGAETQYF
TRBD2	TRBV19	TRBJ2-1	many	TGTGCCAGTAGTGTTAAGAGCGGGAGTGATGAGCAGTTCTTC	CASSVKSGSDEQFF
TRBD1	TRBV13	TRBJ1-1	medium-sized	TGTGCCAGCAGCCCACAGGGGAGGGGGACTGAAGCTTTCTTT	CASSPQGRGTEAFF
-	TRBV12-3/TRBV12-4	TRBJ2-1	-	TGTGCCGGTGGGCAGAACGAGCAGTTCTTC	CAGGQNEQFF
TRBD1	TRBV20-1	TRBJ2-6	-	TGCAGTGCTAGCACCGGGACAGTGACCTCTGGGGCCAACGTCCTGACTTTC	CSASTGTVTSGANVLTF
TRBD1	TRBV6-1	TRBJ1-4	many	TGTGCCAGCAGTTGGACAGGGGGCAGGGAAAAACTGTTTTTT	CASSWTGGREKLFF
TRBD2	TRBV11-2	TRBJ2-1	many	TGTGCCAGCAGCTTAGCCCCGACTAGCTATGAGCAGTTCTTC	CASSLAPTSYEQFF
TRBD2	TRBV5-1	TRBJ2-5	-	TGCGCCAGCGCCGAGGCTAGCGGGTTTGCCCAAGTGGGTGGAGAGACCCAGTACTTC	CASAEASGFAQVGGETQYF